This TCR beta chain is from a study of blood T cell repertoires in COVID-19 (dated by TCRdb to about 2020). In the study overall: Samples covering the acute and convalescent phases of COVID-19 were provided by collaborators in the United States, Italy and Spain. Where available, HLA class I and class II types were taken from metadata supplied by the sample provider and were not determined by assay-based typing. The prospective study material was composed of cDNA or gDNA derived from T cells, B-cell-depleted T cells, or PBMCs. The repertoires were released in a freely available public database meant as a resource for research on the immune response to SARS-CoV-2. A de-identified subject ID, COVID-19 status, age in years and sex were almost always included in the sample metadata. Deeply sampled blood TCRbeta repertoires from subjects exposed to, actively infected with, or recovered from COVID-19 were included in the dataset. Samples came from the ongoing ImmuneRACE study (first 160 participants) plus 1,254 subjects from 6 global collaborators. Findings and caveats that apply to the study as a whole: The quantity of clinical and demographic metadata differed by source and by participant and was supplied without curation.

The collaborating institutions used their own protocols to collect whole blood in K2EDTA tubes. For TCRbeta analysis, collaborators shipped samples in one of three forms: frozen whole blood, isolated PBMCs, or DNA extracted from either of those sample types. Including the terminal cysteine and phenylalanine, the CDR3 comprises 14 residues. Of the read, only the CDR3 DNA is kept; its 42 bases are in frame from base 1. After removal of 4 bases from V and 2 bases from J, the junction retains 4 bases not matched to a gene. CDR1 and CDR2 are read off the germline V gene as KGHSH and LQKENI. The immunoSEQ Assay, a bias-controlled multiplex PCR, was used to amplify TCRbeta CDR3 regions from genomic DNA. The study's own analysis went as follows. Within the assay, amplification of reference gene primers was used to estimate how many nucleated cells each sample contained. To quantify the absolute abundance of each unique TCRbeta CDR3 rearrangement, sequence reads were collapsed and filtered. For each sample, productive Simpson clonality was calculated by taking the square root of Simpson's diversity index across productive rearrangements. TCRdb holds this immuneACCESS table with in-frame rearrangements only. Some clones are missing; in checked studies, unresolved V genes explain under half, and the rest has no known cause. Clone size and the V and J calls come from that table; the DNA yielded D and trimming. Counted in this sample were roughly 100,000 clones; approximately 91% of them appeared once. The top ten constitute more than 4.5% of the sample.

For this clone: The antigen this receptor binds is unknown. Base qualities are not at hand, and no much larger clone is one base apart.

Sequencing was performed on peripheral blood. This receptor was identified in a human donor in a cohort sampled during active COVID-19. This chain is built from TRBV18 and TRBJ2-7; TRBD1 fits 8 bases in the junction. The DNA reads as follows: TGTGCCAGCTCACGCGGGACAGGACCCTACGAGCAGTACTTC. Its translation reads: CASSRGTGPYEQYF.